This is a list of T cell receptor beta chains from one sample in a study of T cells in localized non-small cell lung cancer. The assay was immunoSEQ multiplex PCR, and TCRdb's table has in-frame clones only and misses some. In the table there are some 38,000 clones, approximately 90% of which are singletons. Sequenced material: peripheral blood mononuclear cells, taken before any cancer treatment. These receptor sequences come from a male donor at least 60 years old with stage II lung adenocarcinoma. Both conserved end residues are part of each CDR3. D genes are given only for firm matches. Some rows mark clone size as missing; the rest say once, few, many or name a class of expanded clone.

V gene	J gene	clone size	D gene	CDR3 protein	CDR3 DNA
TRBV18	TRBJ2-1	-	TRBD2	CASSPRGTSGRGEQFF	TGTGCCAGCTCACCACGGGGAACTAGCGGGAGAGGTGAGCAGTTCTTC
TRBV18	TRBJ2-1	-	TRBD1	CASSPGQVVGGEQFF	TGTGCCAGCTCACCAGGACAGGTCGTTGGGGGTGAGCAGTTCTTC
TRBV5-1	TRBJ1-1	-	-	CASSLAGPGYTEAFF	TGCGCCAGCAGCTTGGCGGGCCCCGGATACACTGAAGCTTTCTTT
TRBV5-1	TRBJ1-1	-	-	CASRPDGYNTEAFF	TGCGCCAGCAGGCCCGATGGCTATAACACTGAAGCTTTCTTT
TRBV7-8	TRBJ2-7	once	TRBD1	CASSFGWTGVEQYF	TGTGCCAGCAGCTTCGGGTGGACAGGGGTCGAGCAGTACTTC
TRBV6-1	TRBJ2-3	once	-	CASSEGIVRTDTQYF	TGTGCCAGCAGTGAGGGGATAGTACGCACAGATACGCAGTATTTT
TRBV14	TRBJ2-3	-	-	CASSHTDTQYF	TGTGCCAGCAGCCACACAGATACGCAGTATTTT
TRBV19	TRBJ2-1	-	TRBD2	CASSKGREGRNEQFF	TGTGCCAGTAGTAAGGGGCGGGAGGGCCGCAATGAGCAGTTCTTC
TRBV7-2	TRBJ2-7	-	TRBD2	CASSFRTSGRGVYF	TGTGCCAGCAGCTTTCGGACTAGCGGGAGGGGGGTGTACTTC
TRBV6-5	TRBJ2-7	-	TRBD2	CASSYRLAVIYEQYF	TGTGCCAGCAGTTACCGGCTAGCGGTAATATACGAGCAGTACTTC
TRBV7-9	TRBJ2-2	-	-	CASRTRDLIASGELFF	TGTGCCAGCAGGACCCGTGACCTCATAGCCTCCGGGGAGCTGTTTTTT
TRBV6-1	TRBJ2-6	once	-	CASSGPGFTGANVLTF	TGTGCCAGCAGTGGCCCGGGATTTACTGGGGCCAACGTCCTGACTTTC
TRBV6-1	TRBJ2-7	once	-	CATVGGTLEQYF	TGTGCCACAGTTGGGGGCACTCTCGAGCAGTACTTC
TRBV6-6	TRBJ1-5	-	-	CASSPWDTGGDQPQHF	TGTGCCAGCAGTCCATGGGACACCGGGGGGGATCAGCCCCAGCATTTT
TRBV19	TRBJ1-2	medium-sized	-	CASKGYGYTF	TGTGCCAGTAAAGGGTATGGCTACACCTTC
TRBV11-1	TRBJ1-1	-	-	CASSSEGRGGTEAFF	TGTGCCAGCAGCTCTGAGGGGCGAGGGGGCACTGAAGCTTTCTTT
TRBV5-1	TRBJ2-7	-	TRBD1	CASSSTGGSYEQYF	TGCGCCAGCAGCTCGACAGGGGGCTCCTACGAGCAGTACTTC
TRBV19	TRBJ2-7	-	-	CASRGDSRSGEQYF	TGTGCCAGTAGGGGGGACTCTAGATCGGGCGAGCAGTACTTC
TRBV7-9	TRBJ2-2	-	-	CASSLSSLGARVGELFF	TGTGCCAGCAGCTTATCCTCTCTGGGGGCGCGTGTCGGGGAGCTGTTTTTT
TRBV4-2	TRBJ2-5	-	TRBD2	CASSQDRGLAGGGEETQYF	TGTGCCAGCAGCCAAGATCGGGGACTAGCGGGAGGTGGGGAAGAGACCCAGTACTTC
TRBV9	TRBJ1-1	-	-	CASSADPQGWGRETEAFF	TGTGCCAGCAGCGCCGACCCCCAAGGGTGGGGGAGAGAGACTGAAGCTTTCTTT
TRBV2	TRBJ2-3	once	-	CASGLSTDTQYF	TGTGCCAGCGGACTCAGCACAGATACGCAGTATTTT
TRBV11-2	TRBJ2-1	-	-	CASSLGAYLNNNEQFF	TGTGCCAGCAGCTTAGGTGCCTACCTGAATAACAATGAGCAGTTCTTC
TRBV19	TRBJ1-5	-	TRBD1	CASSNRQGADQPQHF	TGTGCCAGTAGTAACCGACAGGGAGCAGATCAGCCCCAGCATTTT
TRBV6-5	TRBJ2-1	few	TRBD2	CASSRGLAASNEQFF	TGTGCCAGCAGTCGAGGACTAGCGGCCTCCAATGAGCAGTTCTTC
TRBV19	TRBJ1-2	-	TRBD1	CASSISRTGLKAGYTF	TGTGCCAGTAGTATATCCCGGACAGGGCTAAAAGCTGGCTACACCTTC
TRBV27	TRBJ2-7	-	-	CASSLHRLDEQYF	TGTGCCAGCAGTTTACACAGGCTGGACGAGCAGTACTTC
TRBV28	TRBJ1-4	-	TRBD1	CASTQGARGEKLFF	TGTGCCAGCACCCAGGGGGCCCGGGGTGAAAAACTGTTTTTT
TRBV30	TRBJ1-2	-	-	CAWSGKGLGYGYTF	TGTGCCTGGAGCGGTAAGGGCTTGGGCTATGGCTACACCTTC
TRBV7-8	TRBJ2-1	once	TRBD2	CASSLGGLAADEQFF	TGTGCCAGCAGCTTAGGCGGACTAGCGGCCGATGAGCAGTTCTTC
TRBV9	TRBJ2-7	-	TRBD2	CASSFSGLAGDPSAEQYF	TGTGCCAGCAGCTTTTCGGGACTAGCGGGAGACCCTTCGGCCGAGCAGTACTTC
TRBV5-1	TRBJ2-1	-	-	CASSLSGSGNEQFF	TGCGCCAGCAGCTTGTCGGGCTCCGGGAATGAGCAGTTCTTC
TRBV27	TRBJ2-5	-	-	CASSLSGAGETQYF	TGTGCCAGCAGTTTATCGGGGGCGGGCGAGACCCAGTACTTC
TRBV11-1	TRBJ1-3	once	-	CASRPGGSGNTIYF	TGTGCCAGCAGACCAGGAGGGTCCGGAAACACCATATATTTT
TRBV6-1	TRBJ2-6	-	-	CASIARGANVLTF	TGTGCCAGCATTGCTCGGGGGGCCAACGTCCTGACTTTC